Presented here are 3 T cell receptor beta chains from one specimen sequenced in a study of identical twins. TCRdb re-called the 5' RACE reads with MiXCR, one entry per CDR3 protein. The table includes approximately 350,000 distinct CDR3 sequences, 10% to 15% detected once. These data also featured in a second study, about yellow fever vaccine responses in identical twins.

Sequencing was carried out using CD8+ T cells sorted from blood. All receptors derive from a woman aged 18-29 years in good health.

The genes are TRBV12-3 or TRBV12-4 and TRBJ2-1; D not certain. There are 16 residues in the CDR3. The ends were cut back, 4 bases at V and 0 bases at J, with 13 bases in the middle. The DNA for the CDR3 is TGTGCCAGCAGTTCATCTAGGGTTAGCTCCTACAATGAGCAGTTCTTC. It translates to CASSSSRVSSYNEQFF.

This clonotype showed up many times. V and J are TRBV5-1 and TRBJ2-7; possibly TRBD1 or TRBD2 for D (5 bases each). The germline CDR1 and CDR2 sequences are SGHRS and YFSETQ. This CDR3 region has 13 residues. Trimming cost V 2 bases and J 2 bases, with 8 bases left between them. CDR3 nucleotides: TGCGCCAGCAGCTTTGGGACCGCCTACGAGCAGTACTTC. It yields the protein CASSFGTAYEQYF.

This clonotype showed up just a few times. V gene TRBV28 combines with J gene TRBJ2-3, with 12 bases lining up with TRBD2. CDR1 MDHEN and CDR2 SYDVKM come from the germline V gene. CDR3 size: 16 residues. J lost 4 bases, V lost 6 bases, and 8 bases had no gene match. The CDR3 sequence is CASSSAGLAGSDTQYF. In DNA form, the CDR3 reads TGTGCCAGCAGCTCCGCAGGACTAGCGGGATCAGATACGCAGTATTTT.